This T cell receptor (beta chain) comes out of a study of T cell changes during pregnancy in multiple sclerosis. Libraries were prepared by immunoSEQ multiplex PCR; TCRdb keeps only in-frame clonotypes and omits some of them. This table holds 75,000 to 100,000 clones, 92% found once. V was pared by 8 bases and J by 4 bases, with 23 bases between. This CDR3 is 17 amino acids long. CDR1 is WNHNN, CDR2 SYGVQD, per germline (reference sequence). V is TRBV10-1 and J is TRBJ2-2; tentatively, D is TRBD2 (6 bases). The TCR was taken from a female donor with multiple sclerosis, enrolled in a pregnancy study. This specimen was peripheral blood, taken after pregnancy. CDR3 loop: CASAGPQACRRTGELFF. CDR3 DNA sequence: TGCGCCAGCGCGGGACCACAGGCGTGTAGGCGCACCGGGGAGCTGTTTTTT.